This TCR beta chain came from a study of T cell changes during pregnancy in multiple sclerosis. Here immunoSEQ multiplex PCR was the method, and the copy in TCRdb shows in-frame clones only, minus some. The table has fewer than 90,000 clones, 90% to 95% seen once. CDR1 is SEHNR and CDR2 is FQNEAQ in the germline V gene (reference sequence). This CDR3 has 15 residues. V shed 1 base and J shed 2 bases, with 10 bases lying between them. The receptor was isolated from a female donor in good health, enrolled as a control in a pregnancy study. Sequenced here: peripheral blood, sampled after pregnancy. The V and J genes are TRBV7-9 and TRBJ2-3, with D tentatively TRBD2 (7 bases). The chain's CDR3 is CASSLERGATDTQYF. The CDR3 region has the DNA TGTGCCAGCAGCTTAGAACGGGGGGCCACAGATACGCAGTATTTT.